The following is a T cell receptor (beta chain) sequence with its context. The antigen is undetermined. V lost 5 bases and J 4 bases, leaving 7 bases between the germline ends. This CDR3 has 12 amino acids. Germline CDR1 and CDR2: SEHNR and FQNEAQ (reference sequence). The data stem from a study of OX40 agonist ivuxolimab in advanced cancers. Study at large: Patients in the trial were receiving intravenous ivuxolimab every 2 weeks, at doses of 0.01 to 10 mg/kg. Three dose-escalation patients had partial responses: one with hepatocellular carcinoma and two with cutaneous melanoma.

Overall study findings and caveats: Fewer expanded clones were found on average in CD4+ than in CD8+ T cells.

Only in-frame clones appear in the TCRdb table, and some are missing; sequencing was by immunoSEQ multiplex PCR. The data show about 71,000 clones, about four fifths seen once. The origin of this receptor is an adult with an advanced solid tumor such as melanoma, head and neck, liver or kidney cancer. The V call is TRBV7-9, the J call TRBJ2-3; no firm D call. Sequenced material: CD4+ or CD8+ T cells sorted from blood, taken in a trial of the OX40 agonist ivuxolimab. CDR3 DNA: TGTGCCAGCAGCCCGGACGCAGATACGCAGTATTTT. As protein: CASSPDADTQYF.